These 18 T cell receptor beta chains were all obtained from the same sample, sequenced in a study of monozygotic twins with inflammatory bowel disease. From the 5' RACE reads, TCRdb lists one entry per CDR3 protein and no DNA. The sample's table shows around 99,000 distinct CDR3 sequences. Sequencing was carried out using blood. All receptors come from a human donor with ulcerative colitis or Crohn's disease, or a healthy co-twin of an affected twin (not recorded which).

The genes are TRBV5-1 and TRBJ1-1; TCRdb proposes TRBD1, but this gene call is untestable without DNA. CDR1 and CDR2 (germline): SGHRS, YFSETQ. The CDR3 has 14 residues. This CDR3 is CASSPGTGDTEAFF.

The V call is TRBV5-1, the J call TRBJ1-1. Germline V lookup: CDR1 SGHRS, CDR2 YFSETQ. This CDR3 region has 14 residues. This CDR3 is CASSLGGRTKEAFF.

V gene TRBV5-1 combines with J gene TRBJ2-2. This CDR3 contains 13 residues. From germline, CDR1 is SGHRS and CDR2 YFSETQ. This CDR3 reads CASSLWDAGELFF.

The rearrangement joins TRBV5-1 to TRBJ2-7; TCRdb's D call, TRBD1, is unchecked because there is no DNA. In germline, CDR1 is SGHRS, CDR2 YFSETQ. This CDR3 is 14 amino acids long. The CDR3 reads CASNPGPGNYEQYF.

The J gene is TRBJ2-3, the V gene TRBV20-1. The CDR3 covers 12 residues. In germline, CDR1 is DFQATT, CDR2 SNEGSKA (reference sequence). CDR3 residues: CSGWRRTDTQYF.

The V and J genes are TRBV20-1 and TRBJ2-7. This CDR3 spans 13 amino acids. Germline values: CDR1 DFQATT, CDR2 SNEGSKA (reference sequence). The CDR3 loop reads CSARDGTSYEQYF.

The chain is built from TRBV19 and TRBJ2-5; TCRdb proposes TRBD1, but this gene call is untestable without DNA. Germline V gives CDR1 LNHDA, CDR2 SQIVND (reference sequence). CDR3 length: 15 residues. The CDR3 sequence is CASGPRTGGLETQYF.

V gene TRBV6-5 combines with J gene TRBJ1-2. Germline V gene lookup returns CDR1 MNHEY and CDR2 SVGAGI. The CDR3 is made up of 15 amino acids. The CDR3 here is CASSYSGLELNGYTF.

The chain employs TRBV9 and TRBJ2-1; as DNA is missing, the TRBD1 call by TCRdb cannot be tested. CDR3 length: 16 residues. The germline CDR1 and CDR2 sequences are SGDLS and YYNGEE. CDR3 protein: CASSATGTGGYNEQFF.

The chain is built from TRBV9 and TRBJ2-5; the D call from TCRdb, TRBD2, cannot be confirmed without DNA. Germline V lookup: CDR1 SGDLS, CDR2 YYNGEE. CDR3 length equals 14 residues. The CDR3 loop is CASSHSGVQETQYF.

This chain connects TRBV28 to TRBJ2-1; the TCRdb D gene call, TRBD1, has no DNA to confirm it. The CDR3 runs to 19 residues. Germline V gene sequence: CDR1 MDHEN, CDR2 SYDVKM. This CDR3 is CASSLSRFHTGFLVYEQFF. Using reference TRBV28 and TRBJ2-1 for the parts outside the CDR3, the full variable domain is DVKVTQSSRYLVKRTGEKVFLECVQDMDHENMFWYRQDPGLGLRLIYFSYDVKMKEKGDIPEGYSVSREKKERFSLILESASTNQTSMYLCASSLSRFHTGFLVYEQFFGPGTRLTVL.

The rearrangement joins TRBV12-3 or TRBV12-4 to TRBJ1-5. The CDR3 runs to 15 residues. This CDR3 reads CASSSTGFGNQPQHF.

V and J are TRBV5-1 and TRBJ1-5. There are 13 residues in the CDR3. Germline V lookup: CDR1 SGHRS, CDR2 YFSETQ. The CDR3 here is CASSLDHNQPQHF.

The genes are TRBV20-1 and TRBJ2-5; TCRdb's D call of TRBD2 is untestable without DNA. CDR1 is DFQATT, CDR2 SNEGSKA, per germline (reference sequence). This CDR3 is 12 amino acids long. This CDR3 reads CSASLAGVSQYF.

The V gene is TRBV3-1, the J gene TRBJ1-4. CDR1 LGHDT and CDR2 YNNKEL come from the germline V gene (reference sequence). This CDR3 spans 15 amino acids. CDR3 sequence: CASSQDRETNEKLFF.

The chain couples TRBV7-8 to TRBJ2-7. Germline V gene data show CDR1 as SGHVS and CDR2 as FQNEAQ. The CDR3 is 12 residues long. This CDR3 reads CASSSEYREQYF.

V gene TRBV12-3 or TRBV12-4 combines with J gene TRBJ2-3; TCRdb gives TRBD2 as the D gene, but with no DNA this cannot be confirmed. The CDR3 totals 14 residues. CDR3 amino acids: CASRSSGSTDTQYF.

The rearrangement uses TRBV12-3 or TRBV12-4 and TRBJ2-1; lacking DNA, the TRBD1 call made by TCRdb goes unchecked. CDR3 length: 11 amino acids. The CDR3: CASSRDNEQFF.